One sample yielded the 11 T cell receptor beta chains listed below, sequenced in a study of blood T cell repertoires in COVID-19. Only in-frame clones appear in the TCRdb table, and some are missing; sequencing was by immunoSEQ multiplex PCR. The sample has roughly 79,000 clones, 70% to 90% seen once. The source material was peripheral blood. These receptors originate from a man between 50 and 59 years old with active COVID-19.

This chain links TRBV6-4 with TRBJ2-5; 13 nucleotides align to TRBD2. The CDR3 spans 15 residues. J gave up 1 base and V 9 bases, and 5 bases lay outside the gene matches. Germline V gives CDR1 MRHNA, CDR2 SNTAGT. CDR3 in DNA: TGTGCCAGGGGGGGACTAGCGGGGAGCCAAGAGACCCAGTACTTC. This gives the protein CARGGLAGSQETQYF.

The CDR3 is CASRSPGQGNTEAFF. The CDR3 DNA sequence: TGTGCCAGCAGGTCACCGGGACAGGGGAACACTGAAGCTTTCTTT. The chain carries TRBV28 and TRBJ1-1, with 9 bases that match TRBD1. CDR3 size: 15 residues. V trimming: 6 bases; J trimming: 1 base; junction bases outside the gene matches: 6. The germline V gene has CDR1 MDHEN and CDR2 SYDVKM.

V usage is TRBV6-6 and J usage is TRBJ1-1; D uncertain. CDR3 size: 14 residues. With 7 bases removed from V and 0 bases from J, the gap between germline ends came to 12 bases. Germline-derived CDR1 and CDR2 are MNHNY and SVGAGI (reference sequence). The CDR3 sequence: CASTLAAMNTEAFF. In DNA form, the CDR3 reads TGTGCCAGCACCTTGGCGGCCATGAACACTGAAGCTTTCTTT.

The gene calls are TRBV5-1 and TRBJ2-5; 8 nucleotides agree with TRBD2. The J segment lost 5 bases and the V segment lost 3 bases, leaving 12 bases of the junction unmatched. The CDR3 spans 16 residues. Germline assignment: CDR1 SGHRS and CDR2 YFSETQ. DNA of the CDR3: TGCGCCAGCAGCTGGGGGACGGGGGGGCTGATGGAGACCCAGTACTTC. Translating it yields CASSWGTGGLMETQYF.

The DNA of the CDR3 is TGTGCCAGCAGCTTATCCCAGCAAGAGACCCAGTACTTC. This gives the protein CASSLSQQETQYF. The chain links TRBV7-2 to TRBJ2-5; D is ambiguous. The CDR3 length is 13 residues. CDR1 is SGHTA and CDR2 is FQGNSA in the germline V gene. V lost 2 bases, J lost 2 bases, and 6 bases lay in between.

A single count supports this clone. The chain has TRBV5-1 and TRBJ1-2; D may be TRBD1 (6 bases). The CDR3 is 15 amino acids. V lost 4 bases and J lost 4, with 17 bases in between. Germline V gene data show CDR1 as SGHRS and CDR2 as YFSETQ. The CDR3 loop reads CASSLSGGLTYGYTF. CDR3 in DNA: TGCGCCAGCAGCCTTAGCGGGGGGCTTACCTATGGCTACACCTTC. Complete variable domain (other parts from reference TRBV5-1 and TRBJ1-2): KAGVTQTPRYLIKTRGQQVTLSCSPISGHRSVSWYQQTPGQGLQFLFEYFSETQRNKGNFPGRFSGRQFSNSRSEMNVSTLELGDSALYLCASSLSGGLTYGYTFGSGTRLTVV.

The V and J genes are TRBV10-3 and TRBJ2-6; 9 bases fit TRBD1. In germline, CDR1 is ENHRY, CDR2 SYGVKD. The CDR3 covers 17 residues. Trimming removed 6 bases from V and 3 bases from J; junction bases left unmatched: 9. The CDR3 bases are TGTGCCATCAGAGCCGACAGGGGGGGAGGTGGGGCCAACGTCCTGACTTTC. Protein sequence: CAIRADRGGGGANVLTF.

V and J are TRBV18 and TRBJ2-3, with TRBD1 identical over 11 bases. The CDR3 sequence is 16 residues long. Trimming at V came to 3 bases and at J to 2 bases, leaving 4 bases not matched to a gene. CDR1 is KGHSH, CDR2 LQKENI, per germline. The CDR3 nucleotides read TGTGCCAGCTCACCCGGGACAGGGGGTCCCACAGATACGCAGTATTTT. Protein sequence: CASSPGTGGPTDTQYF.

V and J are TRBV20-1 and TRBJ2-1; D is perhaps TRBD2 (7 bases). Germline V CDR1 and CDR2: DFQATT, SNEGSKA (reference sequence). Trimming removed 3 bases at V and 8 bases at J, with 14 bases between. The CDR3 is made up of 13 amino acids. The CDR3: CSASNDGGHEQFF. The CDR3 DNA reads TGCAGTGCTAGTAATGACGGGGGGCATGAGCAGTTCTTC.

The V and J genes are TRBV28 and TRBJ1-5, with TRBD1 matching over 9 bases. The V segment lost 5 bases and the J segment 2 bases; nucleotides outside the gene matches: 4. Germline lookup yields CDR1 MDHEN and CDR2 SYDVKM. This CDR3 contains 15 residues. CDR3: CASSPGTGRNQPQHF. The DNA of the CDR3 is TGTGCCAGCAGTCCAGGGACAGGGCGCAATCAGCCCCAGCATTTT. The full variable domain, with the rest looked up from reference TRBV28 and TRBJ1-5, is DVKVTQSSRYLVKRTGEKVFLECVQDMDHENMFWYRQDPGLGLRLIYFSYDVKMKEKGDIPEGYSVSREKKERFSLILESASTNQTSMYLCASSPGTGRNQPQHFGDGTRLSIL.

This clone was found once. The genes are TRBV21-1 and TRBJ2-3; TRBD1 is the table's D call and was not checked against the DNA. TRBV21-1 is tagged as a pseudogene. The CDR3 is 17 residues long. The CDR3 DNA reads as TGTGCCAGCAGCGAAACCGGGACAGGGGGAGTAAAAGATACGCAGTATTTT. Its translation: CASSETGTGGVKDTQYF.